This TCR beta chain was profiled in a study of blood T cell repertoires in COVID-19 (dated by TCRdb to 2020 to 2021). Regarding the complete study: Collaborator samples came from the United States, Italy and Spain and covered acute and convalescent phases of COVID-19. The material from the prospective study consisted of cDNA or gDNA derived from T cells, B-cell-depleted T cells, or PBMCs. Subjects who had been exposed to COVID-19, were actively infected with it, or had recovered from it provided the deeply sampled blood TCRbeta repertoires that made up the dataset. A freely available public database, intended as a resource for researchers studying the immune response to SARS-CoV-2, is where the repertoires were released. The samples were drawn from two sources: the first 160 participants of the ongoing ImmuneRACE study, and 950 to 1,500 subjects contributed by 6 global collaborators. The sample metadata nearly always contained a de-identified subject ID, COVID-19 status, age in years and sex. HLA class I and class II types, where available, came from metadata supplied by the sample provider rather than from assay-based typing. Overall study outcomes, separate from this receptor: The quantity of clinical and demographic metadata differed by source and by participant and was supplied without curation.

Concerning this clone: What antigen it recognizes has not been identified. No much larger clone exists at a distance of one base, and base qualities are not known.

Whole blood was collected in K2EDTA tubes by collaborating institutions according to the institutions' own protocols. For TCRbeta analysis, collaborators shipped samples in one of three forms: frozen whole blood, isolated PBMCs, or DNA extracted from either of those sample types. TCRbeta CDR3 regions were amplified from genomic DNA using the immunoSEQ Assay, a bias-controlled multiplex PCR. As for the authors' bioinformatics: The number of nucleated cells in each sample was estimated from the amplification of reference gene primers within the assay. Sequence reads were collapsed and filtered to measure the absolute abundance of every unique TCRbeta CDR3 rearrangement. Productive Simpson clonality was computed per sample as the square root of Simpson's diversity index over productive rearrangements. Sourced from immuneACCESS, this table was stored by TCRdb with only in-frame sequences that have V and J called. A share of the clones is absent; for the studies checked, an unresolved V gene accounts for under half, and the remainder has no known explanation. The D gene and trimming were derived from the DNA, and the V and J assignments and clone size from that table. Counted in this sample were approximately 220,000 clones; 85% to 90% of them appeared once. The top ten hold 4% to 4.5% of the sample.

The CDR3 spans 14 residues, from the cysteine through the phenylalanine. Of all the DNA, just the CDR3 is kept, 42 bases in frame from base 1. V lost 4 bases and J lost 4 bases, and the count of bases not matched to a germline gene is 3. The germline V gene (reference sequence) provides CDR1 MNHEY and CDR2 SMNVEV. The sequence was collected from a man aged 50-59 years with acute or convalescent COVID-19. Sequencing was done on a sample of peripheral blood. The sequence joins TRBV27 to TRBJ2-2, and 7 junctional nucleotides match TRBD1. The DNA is TGTGCCAGCAGTTCAGGGGGTGGCACCGGGGAGCTGTTTTTT. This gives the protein CASSSGGGTGELFF.